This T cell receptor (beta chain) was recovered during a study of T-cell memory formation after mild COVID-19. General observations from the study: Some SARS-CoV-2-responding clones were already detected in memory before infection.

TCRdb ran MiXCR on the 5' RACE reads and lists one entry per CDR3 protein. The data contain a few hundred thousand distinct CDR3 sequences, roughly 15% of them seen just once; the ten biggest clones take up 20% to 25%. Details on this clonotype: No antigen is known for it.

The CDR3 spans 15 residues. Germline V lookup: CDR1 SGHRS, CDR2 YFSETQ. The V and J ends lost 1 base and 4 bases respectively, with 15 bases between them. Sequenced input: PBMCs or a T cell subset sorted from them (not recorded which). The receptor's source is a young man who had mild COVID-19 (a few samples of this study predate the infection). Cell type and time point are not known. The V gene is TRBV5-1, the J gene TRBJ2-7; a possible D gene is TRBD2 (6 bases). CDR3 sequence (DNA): TGCGCCAGCAGCTTGCATGGGGAGGTCGCGTACGAGCAGTACTTC. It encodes CASSLHGEVAYEQYF.